The present T cell receptor beta chain was sequenced within a study of cytomegalovirus exposure and HLA in healthy donors. With 60 Vbeta and 13 Jbeta primers, the PCR was carried out. Clones were sequenced by immunoSEQ multiplex PCR, and TCRdb holds only the in-frame ones, with some missing. The table has 100,000 to 150,000 clones, 77% seen once. Per germline, CDR1 SEHNR and CDR2 FQNEAQ (reference sequence). The CDR3 sequence is 19 residues long. V was clipped by 2 bases and J by 4 bases; unmatched bases: 16. The chain is built from TRBV7-9 and TRBJ2-3; 9 nucleotides match TRBD2. Sequenced sample: PBMCs. The clonotype was recovered from a woman aged 40-49 years in good health and CMV-seropositive. The CDR3 is CASSLWGSKTSGWADTQYF. In nucleotides, the CDR3 is TGTGCCAGCAGCTTATGGGGATCTAAGACTAGCGGTTGGGCAGATACGCAGTATTTT.